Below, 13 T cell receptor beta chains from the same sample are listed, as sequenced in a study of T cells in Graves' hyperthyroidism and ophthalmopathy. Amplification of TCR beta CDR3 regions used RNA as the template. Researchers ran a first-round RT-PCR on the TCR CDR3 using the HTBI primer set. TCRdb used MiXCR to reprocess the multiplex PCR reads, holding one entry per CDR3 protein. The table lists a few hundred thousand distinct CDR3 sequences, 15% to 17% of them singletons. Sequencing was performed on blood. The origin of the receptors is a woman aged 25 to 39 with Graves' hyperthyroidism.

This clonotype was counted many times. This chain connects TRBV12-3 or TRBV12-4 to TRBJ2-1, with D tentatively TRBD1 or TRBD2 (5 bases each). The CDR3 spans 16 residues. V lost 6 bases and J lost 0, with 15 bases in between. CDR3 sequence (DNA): TGTGCCAGCAGCCTGGGACCGTCCAGCTCCTACAATGAGCAGTTCTTC. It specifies CASSLGPSSSYNEQFF.

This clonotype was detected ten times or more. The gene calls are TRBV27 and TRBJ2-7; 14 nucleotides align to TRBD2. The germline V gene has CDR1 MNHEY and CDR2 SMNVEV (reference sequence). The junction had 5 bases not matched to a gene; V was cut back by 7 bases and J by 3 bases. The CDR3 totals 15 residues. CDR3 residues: CASIRLAGGRYEQYF. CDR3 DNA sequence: TGTGCCAGCATCAGACTAGCGGGAGGGCGCTACGAGCAGTACTTC.

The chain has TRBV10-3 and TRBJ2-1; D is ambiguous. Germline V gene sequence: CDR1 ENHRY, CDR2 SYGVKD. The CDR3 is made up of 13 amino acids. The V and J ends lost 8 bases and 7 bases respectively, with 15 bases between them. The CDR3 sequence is CAIAGEARNEQFF. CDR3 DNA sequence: TGTGCCATCGCAGGTGAGGCCCGGAATGAGCAGTTCTTC.

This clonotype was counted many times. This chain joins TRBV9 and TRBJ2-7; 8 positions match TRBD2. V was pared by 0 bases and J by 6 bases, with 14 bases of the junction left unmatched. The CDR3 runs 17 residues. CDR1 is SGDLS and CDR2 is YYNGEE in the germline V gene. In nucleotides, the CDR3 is TGTGCCAGCAGCGTAGGCCCCCCGGGACTAGTCGGGTCCGAGCAGTACTTC. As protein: CASSVGPPGLVGSEQYF.

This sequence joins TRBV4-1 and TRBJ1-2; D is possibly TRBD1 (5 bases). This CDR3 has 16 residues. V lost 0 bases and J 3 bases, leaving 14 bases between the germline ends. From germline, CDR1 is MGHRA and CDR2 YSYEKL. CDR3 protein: CASSQETGVTDYGYTF. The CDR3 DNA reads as TGCGCCAGCAGCCAAGAAACGGGGGTGACCGACTATGGCTACACCTTC.

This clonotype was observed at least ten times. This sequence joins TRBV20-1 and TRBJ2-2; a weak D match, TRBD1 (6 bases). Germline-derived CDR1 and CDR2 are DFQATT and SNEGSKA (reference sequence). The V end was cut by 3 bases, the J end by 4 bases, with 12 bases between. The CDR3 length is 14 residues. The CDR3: CSARVDRSTGELFF. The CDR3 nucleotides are TGCAGTGCTAGGGTCGACAGGAGCACCGGGGAGCTGTTTTTT.

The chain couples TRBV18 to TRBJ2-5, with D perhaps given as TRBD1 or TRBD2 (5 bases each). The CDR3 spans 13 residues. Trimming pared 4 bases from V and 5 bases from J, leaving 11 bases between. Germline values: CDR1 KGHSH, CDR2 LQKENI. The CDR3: CASSLGTFETQYF. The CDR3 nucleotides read TGTGCCAGCTCACTAGGGACCTTTGAGACCCAGTACTTC.

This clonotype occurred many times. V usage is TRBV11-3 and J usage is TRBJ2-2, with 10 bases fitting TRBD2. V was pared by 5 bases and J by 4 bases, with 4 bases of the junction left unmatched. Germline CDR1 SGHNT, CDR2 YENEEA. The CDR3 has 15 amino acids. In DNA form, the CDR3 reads TGTGCCAGCAGCCCGGGACTAGCGTCCACCGGGGAGCTGTTTTTT. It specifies CASSPGLASTGELFF.

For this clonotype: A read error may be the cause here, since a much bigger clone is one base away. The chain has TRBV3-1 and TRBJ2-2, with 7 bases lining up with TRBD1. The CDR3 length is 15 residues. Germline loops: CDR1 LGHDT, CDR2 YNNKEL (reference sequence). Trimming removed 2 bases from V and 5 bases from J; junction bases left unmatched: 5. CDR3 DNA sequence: TGTGCCAGCAGCCAATATGCCAGGGGGACCGGGGAGCTGTTTTTT. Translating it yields CASSQYARGTGELFF.

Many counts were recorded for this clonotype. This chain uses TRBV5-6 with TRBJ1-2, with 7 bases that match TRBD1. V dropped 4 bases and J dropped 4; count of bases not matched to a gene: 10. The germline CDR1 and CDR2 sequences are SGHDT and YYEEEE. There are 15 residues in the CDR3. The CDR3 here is CASSPGTVISYGYTF. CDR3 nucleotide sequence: TGTGCCAGCAGCCCAGGGACAGTGATCAGCTATGGCTACACCTTC.

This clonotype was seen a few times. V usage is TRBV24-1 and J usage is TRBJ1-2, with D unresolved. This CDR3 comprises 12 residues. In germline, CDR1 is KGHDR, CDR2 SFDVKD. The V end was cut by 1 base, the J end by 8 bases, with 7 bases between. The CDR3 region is CATSDFTAGYTF. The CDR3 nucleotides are TGTGCCACCAGTGATTTTACGGCCGGCTACACCTTC.

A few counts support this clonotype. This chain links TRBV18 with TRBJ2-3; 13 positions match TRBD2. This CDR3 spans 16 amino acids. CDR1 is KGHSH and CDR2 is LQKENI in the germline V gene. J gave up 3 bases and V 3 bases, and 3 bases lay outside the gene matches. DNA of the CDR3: TGTGCCAGCTCACCCCAACTAGCGGGAGGGACAGATACGCAGTATTTT. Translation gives CASSPQLAGGTDTQYF.

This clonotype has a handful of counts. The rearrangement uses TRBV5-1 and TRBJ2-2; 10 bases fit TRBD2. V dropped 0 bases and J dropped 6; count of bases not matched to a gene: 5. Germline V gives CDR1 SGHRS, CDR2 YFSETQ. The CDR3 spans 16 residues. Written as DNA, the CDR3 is TGCGCCAGCAGCTTGGTTTCTAGCGGGAGTGCCGGGGAGCTGTTTTTT. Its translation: CASSLVSSGSAGELFF. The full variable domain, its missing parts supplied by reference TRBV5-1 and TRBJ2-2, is KAGVTQTPRYLIKTRGQQVTLSCSPISGHRSVSWYQQTPGQGLQFLFEYFSETQRNKGNFPGRFSGRQFSNSRSEMNVSTLELGDSALYLCASSLVSSGSAGELFFGEGSRLTVL.